A selection of T cell receptor beta chains follows, all from one sample in a study of read filtering for tumor transcriptome and immune sequencing. TCRdb redid the calling of the reads with MiXCR, one entry per CDR3 protein. The table includes some 120,000 distinct CDR3 sequences, approximately 12% detected once. Sequencing input: a population of CD138-negative cells sorted from bone marrow. The receptors derive from a donor at least 40 years old with multiple myeloma. Both conserved end residues are part of each CDR3. Fields, in order: V gene, CDR3 length, D gene, clone size, J gene, CDR3 DNA, CDR3 protein. The D gene is left open where the match is weak. For some rows the clone size is stated as once, few or many, or as a class when expanded; others skip it.

TRBV7-2	16	TRBD2	many	TRBJ2-7	TGTGCCAGCAGCGACCGGACTAGCGGGACCAGGAACGAGCAGTACTTC	CASSDRTSGTRNEQYF
TRBV4-1	16	-	many	TRBJ1-2	TGCGCCAGCAGCCAAGCCAACAGGGTTGGGTACTATGGCTACACCTTC	CASSQANRVGYYGYTF
TRBV28	12	-	-	TRBJ2-3	TGTGCCAGCAGTTTACTTACAGATACGCAGTATTTT	CASSLLTDTQYF
TRBV12-3/TRBV12-4	14	-	many	TRBJ1-1	TGTGCCAGCAGACCCCAGGGGCCGAACACTGAAGCTTTCTTT	CASRPQGPNTEAFF
TRBV2	13	-	many	TRBJ1-1	TGTGCCAGCAGTGAAGGCCCCGGGACTGAAGCTTTCTTT	CASSEGPGTEAFF
TRBV7-9	14	TRBD2	many	TRBJ2-1	TGTGCCAGCGATGCGGGACTAGCGAACAATGAGCAGTTCTTC	CASDAGLANNEQFF
TRBV7-2	13	-	many	TRBJ1-1	TGTGCCAGCAGCTTAGAAACAGTGGGGGTAGCTTTCTTT	CASSLETVGVAFF
TRBV5-1	13	-	many	TRBJ1-1	TGCGCCAGCAGCTCCAACCTGATGGAGGGAGCTTTCTTT	CASSSNLMEGAFF
TRBV5-1	15	-	many	TRBJ1-2	TGCGCCAGCAGCCCGCCCGGGGGTCAGAACTATGGCTACACCTTC	CASSPPGGQNYGYTF
TRBV6-2/TRBV6-3	15	TRBD1	many	TRBJ2-1	TGTGCCAGCAGAAAAGACAGGGGACCCTACAATGAGCAGTTCTTC	CASRKDRGPYNEQFF
TRBV18	12	-	many	TRBJ2-1	TGTGCCAGCTCACCAACAGGGTTTGAGCAGTTCTTC	CASSPTGFEQFF
TRBV5-1	16	TRBD2	many	TRBJ2-2	TGCGCCAGCAGCTTGGGACTAGCGGGAGACACCGGGGAGCTGTTTTTT	CASSLGLAGDTGELFF
TRBV29-1	13	TRBD1	many	TRBJ1-1	TGCAGCGGGATGGGACAGCCGAACACTGAAGCTTTCTTT	CSGMGQPNTEAFF
TRBV3-1	12	-	many	TRBJ2-5	TGTGCCAGCAGCCAAGATGGAGAGACCCAGTACTTC	CASSQDGETQYF
TRBV7-9	14	-	-	TRBJ2-1	TGTGCCAGCAGCTTAAGCCAGGCTGGCGGTGAGCAGTTCTTC	CASSLSQAGGEQFF
TRBV5-1	14	-	many	TRBJ2-2	TGCGCCAGCAGTTCCGGGGCGCGCACCGGGGAGCTGTTTTTT	CASSSGARTGELFF
TRBV7-7	13	-	-	TRBJ1-1	TGTGCTAGCAGCCCCGGTGTTGGGACTGAAGCTTTCTTT	CASSPGVGTEAFF
TRBV3-1	16	TRBD2	many	TRBJ2-3	TGTGCCAGCAGCTTGACTAGCGGGAGGGGCACAGATACGCAGTATTTT	CASSLTSGRGTDTQYF
TRBV18	15	TRBD1	-	TRBJ2-7	TGTGCCAGCACACCCGGGACAGGGGGCCCCTACGAGCAGTACTTC	CASTPGTGGPYEQYF
TRBV20-1	13	TRBD1	many	TRBJ1-5	TGCAGTGCGACAGGACAGGACAATCAGCCCCAGCATTTT	CSATGQDNQPQHF